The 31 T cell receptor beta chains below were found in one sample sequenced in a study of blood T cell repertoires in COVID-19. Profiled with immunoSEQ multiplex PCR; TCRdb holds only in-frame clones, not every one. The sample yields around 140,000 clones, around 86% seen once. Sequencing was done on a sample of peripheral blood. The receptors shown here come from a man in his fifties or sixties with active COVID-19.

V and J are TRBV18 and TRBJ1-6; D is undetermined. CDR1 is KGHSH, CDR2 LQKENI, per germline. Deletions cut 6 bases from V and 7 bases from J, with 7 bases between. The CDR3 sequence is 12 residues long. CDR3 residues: CASSSANSPLHF. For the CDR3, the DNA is TGTGCCAGCTCTAGTGCAAATTCACCCCTCCACTTT.

CDR3 coding DNA: TGTGCCAGTAGTAGAATCGGGACAGGGAGCTCTGGAAACACCATATATTTT. This encodes CASSRIGTGSSGNTIYF. The rearrangement uses TRBV19 and TRBJ1-3, with TRBD1 matching over 9 bases. The germline gives CDR1 LNHDA, CDR2 SQIVND (reference sequence). V lost 4 bases to trimming and J lost 0 bases; unmatched junction nucleotides: 7. The CDR3 contains 17 residues.

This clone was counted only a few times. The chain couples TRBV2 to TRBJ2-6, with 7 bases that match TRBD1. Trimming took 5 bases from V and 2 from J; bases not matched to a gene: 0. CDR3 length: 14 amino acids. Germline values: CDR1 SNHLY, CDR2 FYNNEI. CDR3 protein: CASSQGAGANVLTF. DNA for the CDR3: TGTGCCAGCAGTCAGGGGGCTGGGGCCAACGTCCTGACTTTC.

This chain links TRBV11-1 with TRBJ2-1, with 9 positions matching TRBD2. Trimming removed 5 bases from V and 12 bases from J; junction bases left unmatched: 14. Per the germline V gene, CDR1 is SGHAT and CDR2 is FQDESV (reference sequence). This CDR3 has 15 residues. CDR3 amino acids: CASSPRGGGGGVQFF. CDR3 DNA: TGTGCCAGCAGCCCCAGAGGGGGCGGGGGGGGCGTGCAGTTCTTC.

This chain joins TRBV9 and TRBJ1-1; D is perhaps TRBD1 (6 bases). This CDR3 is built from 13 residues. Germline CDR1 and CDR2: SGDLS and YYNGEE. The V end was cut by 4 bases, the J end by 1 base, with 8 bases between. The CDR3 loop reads CASSLTGNTEAFF. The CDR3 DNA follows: TGTGCCAGCAGCCTGACAGGGAACACTGAAGCTTTCTTT.

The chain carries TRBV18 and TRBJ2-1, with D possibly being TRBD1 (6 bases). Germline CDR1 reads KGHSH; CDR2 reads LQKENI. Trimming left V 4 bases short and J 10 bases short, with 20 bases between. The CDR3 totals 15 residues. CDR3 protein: CASSLRQGPNSEQFF. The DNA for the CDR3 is TGTGCCAGCTCACTCCGGCAGGGGCCGAATTCGGAGCAGTTCTTC.

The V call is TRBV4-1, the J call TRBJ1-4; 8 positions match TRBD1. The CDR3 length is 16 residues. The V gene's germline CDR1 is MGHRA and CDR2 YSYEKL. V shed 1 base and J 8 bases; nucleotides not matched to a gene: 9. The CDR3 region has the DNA TGCGCCAGCAGCCAAGGACCTTCAGGGGGCGCGGAAAAACTGTTTTTT. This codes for CASSQGPSGGAEKLFF.

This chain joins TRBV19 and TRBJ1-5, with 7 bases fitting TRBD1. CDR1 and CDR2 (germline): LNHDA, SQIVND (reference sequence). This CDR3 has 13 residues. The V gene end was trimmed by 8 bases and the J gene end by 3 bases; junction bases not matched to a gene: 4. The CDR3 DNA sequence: TGTGCCAGTGAGGGACAGCTCAATCAGCCCCAGCATTTT. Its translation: CASEGQLNQPQHF.

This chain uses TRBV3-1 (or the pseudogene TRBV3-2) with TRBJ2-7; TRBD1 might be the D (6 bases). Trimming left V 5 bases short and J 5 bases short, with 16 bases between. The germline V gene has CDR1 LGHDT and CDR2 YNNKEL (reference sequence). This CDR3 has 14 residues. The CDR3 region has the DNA TGTGCCAGCAGCACGTCGTCCAGGGGACACGAGCAGTACTTC. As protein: CASSTSSRGHEQYF.

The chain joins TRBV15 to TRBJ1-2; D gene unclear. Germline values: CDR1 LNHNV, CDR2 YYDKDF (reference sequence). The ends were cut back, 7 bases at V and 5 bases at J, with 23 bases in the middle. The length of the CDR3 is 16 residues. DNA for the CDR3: TGTGCCACCAAAGACACCAGCAGAGATCTCCAATATGGCTACACCTTC. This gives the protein CATKDTSRDLQYGYTF. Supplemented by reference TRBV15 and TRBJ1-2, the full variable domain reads DAMVIQNPRYQVTQFGKPVTLSCSQTLNHNVMYWYQQKSSQAPKLLFHYYDKDFNNEADTPDNFQSRRPNTSFCFLDIRSPGLGDTAMYLCATKDTSRDLQYGYTFGSGTRLTVV.

CDR3 DNA sequence: TGTGCCAGCAGCCCCCGGACCCGAAAGGGGGAGACCCAGTACTTC. It is translated as CASSPRTRKGETQYF. The chain is built from TRBV11-1 and TRBJ2-5; weak D call: TRBD1 (5 bases). V lost 5 bases, J lost 5 bases, and 18 bases lay in between. This CDR3 contains 15 residues. Germline V gives CDR1 SGHAT, CDR2 FQDESV (reference sequence).

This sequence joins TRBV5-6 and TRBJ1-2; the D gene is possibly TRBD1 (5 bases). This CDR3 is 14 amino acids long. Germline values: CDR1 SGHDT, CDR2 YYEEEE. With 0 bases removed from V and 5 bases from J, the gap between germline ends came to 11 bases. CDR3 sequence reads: CASSLEDSVYGYTF. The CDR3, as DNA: TGTGCCAGCAGCTTGGAAGACAGCGTTTATGGCTACACCTTC.

Written as DNA, the CDR3 is TGTGCCAGAACCCAGGCCCCTCATCCCCACTGTGATGGCTACACCTTC. This gives the protein CARTQAPHPHCDGYTF. J is TRBJ1-2 and V is TRBV5-3, with D hard to call. TRBV5-3 is designated an ORF whose function remains uncertain. The ends were cut back, 6 bases at V and 6 bases at J, with 24 bases in the middle. This CDR3 has 16 amino acids.

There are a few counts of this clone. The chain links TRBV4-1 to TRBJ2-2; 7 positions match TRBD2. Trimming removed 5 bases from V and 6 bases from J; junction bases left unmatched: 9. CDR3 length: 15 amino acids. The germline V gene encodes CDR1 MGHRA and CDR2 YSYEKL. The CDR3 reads CASSEGLRGAGELFF. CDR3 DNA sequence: TGCGCCAGCAGCGAAGGACTCCGGGGGGCCGGGGAGCTGTTTTTT.

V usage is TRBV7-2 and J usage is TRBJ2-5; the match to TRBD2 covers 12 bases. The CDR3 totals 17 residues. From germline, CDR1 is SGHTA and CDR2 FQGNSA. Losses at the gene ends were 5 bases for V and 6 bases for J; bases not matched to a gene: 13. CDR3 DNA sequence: TGTGCCAGCAGCCCCCGAGCTAGCGGGGGGGCCGCAAAGACCCAGTACTTC. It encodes CASSPRASGGAAKTQYF.

CDR3: CASSLGSSSYEQYF. The DNA for the CDR3 is TGTGCCAGCAGCTTAGGATCCAGCTCCTACGAGCAGTACTTC. The chain has TRBV7-8 and TRBJ2-7; D is undetermined. From germline, CDR1 is SGHVS and CDR2 FQNEAQ. This CDR3 comprises 14 residues. V was shortened by 1 base and J by 0 bases, with 7 bases between the two germline ends.

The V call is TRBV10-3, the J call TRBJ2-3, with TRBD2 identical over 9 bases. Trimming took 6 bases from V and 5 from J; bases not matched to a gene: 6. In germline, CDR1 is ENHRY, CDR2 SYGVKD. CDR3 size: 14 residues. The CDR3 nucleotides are TGTGCCATCAGGACTAGCGGTGGGGGAGATACGCAGTATTTT. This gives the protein CAIRTSGGGDTQYF.

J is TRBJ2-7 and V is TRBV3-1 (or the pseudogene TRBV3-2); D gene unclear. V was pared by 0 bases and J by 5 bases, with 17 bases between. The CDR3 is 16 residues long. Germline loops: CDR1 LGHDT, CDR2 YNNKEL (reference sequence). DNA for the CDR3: TGTGCCAGCAGCCAAGATCTCAGCCCGGGTAGGAACGAGCAGTACTTC. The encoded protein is CASSQDLSPGRNEQYF.

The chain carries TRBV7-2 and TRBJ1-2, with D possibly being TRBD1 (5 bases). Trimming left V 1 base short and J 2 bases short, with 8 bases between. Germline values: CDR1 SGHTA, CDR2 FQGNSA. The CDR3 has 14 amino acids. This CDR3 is CASSLGQRNYGYTF. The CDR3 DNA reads TGTGCCAGCAGCTTAGGACAGCGAAACTATGGCTACACCTTC.

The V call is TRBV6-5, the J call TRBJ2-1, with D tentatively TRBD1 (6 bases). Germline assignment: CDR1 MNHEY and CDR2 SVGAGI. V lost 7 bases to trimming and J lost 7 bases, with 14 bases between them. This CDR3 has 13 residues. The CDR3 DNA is TGTGCCAGCAACGACGGGCAGGGGAATGAGCAGTTCTTC. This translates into CASNDGQGNEQFF.

The chain's CDR3 is CASSLGQASGETQYF. In DNA, the CDR3 is TGCGCCAGCAGCTTGGGGCAGGCCTCGGGGGAGACCCAGTACTTC. The chain uses TRBV5-1 and TRBJ2-5; D possibly corresponds to TRBD2 (5 bases). Trimming removed 0 bases from V and 5 bases from J, with 14 bases in between. This CDR3 is 15 amino acids long. The V gene's germline CDR1 is SGHRS and CDR2 YFSETQ.

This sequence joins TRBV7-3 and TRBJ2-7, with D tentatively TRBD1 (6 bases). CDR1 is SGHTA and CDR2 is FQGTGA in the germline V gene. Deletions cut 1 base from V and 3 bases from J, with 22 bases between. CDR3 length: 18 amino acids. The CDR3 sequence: CASSLNPPTGIAYYEQYF. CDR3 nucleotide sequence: TGTGCCAGCAGCTTAAACCCTCCGACAGGAATAGCCTACTACGAGCAGTACTTC. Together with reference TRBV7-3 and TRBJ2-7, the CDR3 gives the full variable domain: GAGVSQTPSNKVTEKGKYVELRCDPISGHTALYWYRQSLGQGPEFLIYFQGTGAADDSGLPNDRFFAVRPEGSVSTLKIQRTERGDSAVYLCASSLNPPTGIAYYEQYFGPGTRLTVT.

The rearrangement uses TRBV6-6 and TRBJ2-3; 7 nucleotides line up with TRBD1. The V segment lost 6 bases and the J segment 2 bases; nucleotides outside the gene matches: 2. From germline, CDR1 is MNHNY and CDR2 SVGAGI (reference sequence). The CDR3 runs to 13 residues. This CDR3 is CASRTGITDTQYF. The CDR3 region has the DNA TGTGCCAGCAGGACAGGGATCACAGATACGCAGTATTTT.

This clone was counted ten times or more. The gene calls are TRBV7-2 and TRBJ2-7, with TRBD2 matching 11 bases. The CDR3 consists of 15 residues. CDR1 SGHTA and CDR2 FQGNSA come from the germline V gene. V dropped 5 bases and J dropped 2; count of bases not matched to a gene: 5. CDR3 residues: CASSTTSGGTYEQYF. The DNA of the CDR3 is TGTGCCAGCAGCACAACTAGCGGGGGCACCTACGAGCAGTACTTC.

The CDR3 DNA sequence: TGTGCCACCAGCAGCCCCCGGGGTTGGACTAGCGGACAAGAGACCCAGTACTTC. Its translation is CATSSPRGWTSGQETQYF. The chain joins TRBV15 to TRBJ2-5; 10 positions match TRBD2. The CDR3 covers 18 residues. V gave up 3 bases and J gave up 2 bases; unmatched junction bases: 12. Germline CDR1 is LNHNV and CDR2 is YYDKDF (reference sequence). Using reference TRBV15 and TRBJ2-5 for the parts outside the CDR3, the full variable domain is DAMVIQNPRYQVTQFGKPVTLSCSQTLNHNVMYWYQQKSSQAPKLLFHYYDKDFNNEADTPDNFQSRRPNTSFCFLDIRSPGLGDTAMYLCATSSPRGWTSGQETQYFGPGTRLLVL.

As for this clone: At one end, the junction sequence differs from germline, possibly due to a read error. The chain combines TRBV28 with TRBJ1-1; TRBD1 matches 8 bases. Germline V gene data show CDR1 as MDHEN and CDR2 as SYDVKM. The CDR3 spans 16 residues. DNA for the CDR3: TGTGTCAGCAGTTCCGGTGGACAGGGCGGGAACACTGAAGCTTTCTTT. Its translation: CVSSSGGQGGNTEAFF. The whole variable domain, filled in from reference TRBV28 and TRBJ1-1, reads DVKVTQSSRYLVKRTGEKVFLECVQDMDHENMFWYRQDPGLGLRLIYFSYDVKMKEKGDIPEGYSVSREKKERFSLILESASTNQTSMYLCVSSSGGQGGNTEAFFGQGTRLTVV.

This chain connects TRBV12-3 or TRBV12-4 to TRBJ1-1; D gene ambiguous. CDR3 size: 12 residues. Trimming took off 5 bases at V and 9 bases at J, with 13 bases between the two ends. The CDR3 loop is CASSPSPSQAFF. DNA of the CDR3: TGTGCCAGCAGTCCTTCCCCTAGTCAAGCTTTCTTT.

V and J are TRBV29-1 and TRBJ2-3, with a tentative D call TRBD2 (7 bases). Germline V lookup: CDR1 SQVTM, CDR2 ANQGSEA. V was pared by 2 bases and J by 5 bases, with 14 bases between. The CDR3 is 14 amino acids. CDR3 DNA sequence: TGCAGCGTTGAATGGGGGGGCCTGGGAGATACGCAGTATTTT. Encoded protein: CSVEWGGLGDTQYF.

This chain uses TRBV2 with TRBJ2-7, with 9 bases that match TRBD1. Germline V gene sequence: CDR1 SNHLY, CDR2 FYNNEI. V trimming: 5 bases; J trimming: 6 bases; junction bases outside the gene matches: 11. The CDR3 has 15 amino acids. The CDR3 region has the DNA TGTGCCAGCAGTAGGAGGACAGGGGCTTCCACCGAGCAGTACTTC. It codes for CASSRRTGASTEQYF.

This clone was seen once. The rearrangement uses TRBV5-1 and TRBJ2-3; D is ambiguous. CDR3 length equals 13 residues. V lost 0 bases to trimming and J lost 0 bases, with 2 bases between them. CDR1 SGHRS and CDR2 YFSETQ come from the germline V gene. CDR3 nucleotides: TGCGCCAGCAGCTTGGCTAGCACAGATACGCAGTATTTT. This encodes CASSLASTDTQYF.

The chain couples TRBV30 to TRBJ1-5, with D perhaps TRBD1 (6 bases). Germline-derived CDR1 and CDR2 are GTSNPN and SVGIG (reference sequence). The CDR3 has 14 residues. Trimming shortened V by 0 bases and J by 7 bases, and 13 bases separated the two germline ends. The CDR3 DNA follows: TGTGCCTGGAGTGTTAAAGCCCAGGGGCAGCCCCAGCATTTT. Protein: CAWSVKAQGQPQHF. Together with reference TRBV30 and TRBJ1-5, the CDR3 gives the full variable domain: SQTIHQWPATLVQPVGSPLSLECTVEGTSNPNLYWYRQAAGRGLQLLFYSVGIGQISSEVPQNLSASRPQDRQFILSSKKLLLSDSGFYLCAWSVKAQGQPQHFGDGTRLSIL.